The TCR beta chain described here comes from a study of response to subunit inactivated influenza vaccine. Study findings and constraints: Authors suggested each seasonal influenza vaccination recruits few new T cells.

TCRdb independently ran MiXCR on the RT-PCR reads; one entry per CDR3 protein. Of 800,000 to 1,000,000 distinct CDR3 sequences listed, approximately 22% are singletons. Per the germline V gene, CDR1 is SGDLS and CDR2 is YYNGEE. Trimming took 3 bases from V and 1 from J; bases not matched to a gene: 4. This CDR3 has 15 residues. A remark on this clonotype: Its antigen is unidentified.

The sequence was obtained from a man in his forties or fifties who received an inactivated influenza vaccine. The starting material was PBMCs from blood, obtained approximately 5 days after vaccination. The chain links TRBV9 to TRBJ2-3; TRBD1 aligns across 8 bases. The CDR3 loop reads CASSDRDRRTDTQYF. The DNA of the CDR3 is TGTGCCAGCAGCGACCGGGACAGGCGCACAGATACGCAGTATTTT. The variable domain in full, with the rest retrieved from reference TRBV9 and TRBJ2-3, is DSGVTQTPKHLITATGQRVTLRCSPRSGDLSVYWYQQSLDQGLQFLIQYYNGEERAKGNILERFSAQQFPDLHSELNLSSLELGDSALYFCASSDRDRRTDTQYFGPGTRLTVL.